The next 14 T cell receptor beta chains were all read from a single sample in a study of graft-versus-host responses after intestinal transplantation. This table comes from immunoSEQ multiplex PCR, and its TCRdb copy is limited to in-frame clones, with some not included. The data contain 96,000 or so clones, 80% to 95% of them singletons. Their cognate antigens are unknown. The sequencing here drew on unstimulated CD4+ T cells sorted from spleen or lymph node cells, taken before intestinal transplant. Every receptor here comes from a human donor who received an intestinal transplant.

The CDR3 sequence is CASSVRQGYGYTF. DNA for the CDR3: TGTGCCAGCAGTGTAAGACAGGGCTATGGCTACACCTTC. This chain joins TRBV6-4 and TRBJ1-2; 7 bases line up with TRBD1. V trimming: 4 bases; J trimming: 4 bases; junction bases outside the gene matches: 3. Germline assignment: CDR1 MRHNA and CDR2 SNTAGT. This CDR3 has 13 residues.

The chain is built from TRBV18 and TRBJ2-7; 8 nucleotides agree with TRBD1. Germline V gives CDR1 KGHSH, CDR2 LQKENI. V shed 3 bases, J shed 3 bases, and the junction held 13 bases outside the gene matches. The CDR3 is 17 residues long. DNA for the CDR3: TGTGCCAGCTCACCGCGCGACAAGACAGGGGAAGGCTACGAGCAGTACTTC. This translates into CASSPRDKTGEGYEQYF.

The V call is TRBV5-1, the J call TRBJ2-1, with D tentatively TRBD2 (6 bases). The V gene's germline CDR1 is SGHRS and CDR2 YFSETQ. Deletions cut 0 bases from V and 6 bases from J, with 19 bases between. CDR3 length equals 17 residues. In DNA form, the CDR3 reads TGCGCCAGCAGCTTGGCCTATTGGGGGGATGCCTCCAATGAGCAGTTCTTC. This sequence encodes CASSLAYWGDASNEQFF.

This chain joins TRBV6-1 and TRBJ2-4; TRBD1 is a possible D gene (5 bases). This CDR3 is built from 13 residues. The V and J ends lost 7 bases and 8 bases respectively, with 15 bases between them. Germline V lookup: CDR1 MNHNS, CDR2 SASEGT. CDR3 region: CASIGVGRDIQYF. The CDR3 coding sequence is TGTGCCAGCATCGGAGTGGGGCGAGACATTCAGTACTTC.

The rearrangement joins TRBV6-5 to TRBJ1-2; 8 nucleotides align to TRBD1. The length of the CDR3 is 16 residues. CDR1 MNHEY and CDR2 SVGAGI come from the germline V gene. Trimming at V came to 0 bases and at J to 3 bases, leaving 6 bases not matched to a gene. The CDR3 protein is CASSYSTPGQDYGYTF. The DNA of the CDR3 is TGTGCCAGCAGTTACTCAACTCCGGGACAGGACTATGGCTACACCTTC.

CDR3 in DNA: TGTGCCTGGAGCCCGGGACTAGCGGCAGATACGCAGTATTTT. Amino acids: CAWSPGLAADTQYF. The chain has TRBV30 and TRBJ2-3; TRBD2 matches 11 bases. The CDR3 sequence is 14 residues long. The ends lost 3 bases at V and 4 bases at J; junction bases unmatched: 3. The germline CDR1 and CDR2 sequences are GTSNPN and SVGIG (reference sequence).

The chain joins TRBV28 to TRBJ1-1; D unclear. The length of the CDR3 is 14 residues. CDR1 MDHEN and CDR2 SYDVKM come from the germline V gene. The chain's CDR3 is CAVGGRRLSTEAFF. For the CDR3, the DNA is TGTGCGGTTGGCGGTCGACGGTTGAGCACTGAAGCTTTCTTT.

The chain links TRBV6-5 to TRBJ2-7, with D possibly TRBD2 on 7 matching bases. From germline, CDR1 is MNHEY and CDR2 SVGAGI. There are 15 residues in the CDR3. Trimming left V 8 bases short and J 5 bases short, with 22 bases between. The CDR3 sequence: CASDFGGGSPDEQYF. CDR3 nucleotides: TGTGCCAGCGATTTTGGGGGCGGGAGCCCAGACGAGCAGTACTTC.

This chain uses TRBV7-8 with TRBJ2-5, with 7 bases identical to TRBD2. CDR3 length equals 17 residues. With 0 bases clipped from V and 2 bases from J, the junction kept 9 bases outside the gene matches. Germline V gene lookup returns CDR1 SGHVS and CDR2 FQNEAQ. The CDR3 DNA reads TGTGCCAGCAGCTTAGCGCCGGGCGGGAGCGGGCAAGAGACCCAGTACTTC. This codes for CASSLAPGGSGQETQYF.

The rearrangement links TRBV5-8 to TRBJ2-7; 11 nucleotides agree with TRBD1. The ends lost 6 bases at V and 4 bases at J; junction bases unmatched: 6. The CDR3 is 14 residues long. In germline, CDR1 is SGHTS, CDR2 YDEGEE. CDR3 nucleotides: TGTGCCAGCAAACCCGGACAGGGGGCTTACGAGCAGTACTTC. It specifies CASKPGQGAYEQYF.

V gene TRBV18 combines with J gene TRBJ2-5; weak D call: TRBD1 (6 bases). The end of the DNA fits TRBJ2-7 better, so the J call may be wrong. The CDR3 length is 16 residues. The germline gives CDR1 KGHSH, CDR2 LQKENI. The CDR3 bases are TGTGCCAGCTCACCGACCATCGGGACAACAAAATACGAGCAGTACTTC. This gives the protein CASSPTIGTTKYEQYF.

The chain joins TRBV6-6 to TRBJ2-7; 11 bases align to TRBD2. V was pared by 6 bases and J by 6 bases, with 7 bases of the junction left unmatched. Germline lookup yields CDR1 MNHNY and CDR2 SVGAGI (reference sequence). This CDR3 comprises 14 residues. CDR3 residues: CASRTSGGAGEQYF. As DNA, the CDR3 is TGTGCCAGCAGAACTAGCGGGGGCGCGGGCGAGCAGTACTTC.

J is TRBJ2-2 and V is TRBV11-3, with D possibly TRBD1 on 5 matching bases. Germline CDR1 reads SGHNT; CDR2 reads YENEEA. This CDR3 has 15 amino acids. V shed 5 bases and J shed 6 bases, with 16 bases lying between them. The CDR3 here is CASSPGQGEAGELFF. The CDR3 coding sequence is TGTGCCAGCAGCCCCGGGCAGGGTGAGGCCGGGGAGCTGTTTTTT.

This rearrangement joins TRBV5-4 to TRBJ2-1; TRBD1 agrees at 9 bases. After removal of 4 bases from V and 10 bases from J, the junction contained 6 bases not matched to a gene. Germline-derived CDR1 and CDR2 are SGHNT and YYREEE (reference sequence). The CDR3 loop spans 13 amino acids. The CDR3 DNA reads TGTGCCAGCAGCCAGGGACAGGGTTGGGAGCAGTTCTTC. It yields the protein CASSQGQGWEQFF.